The clone carrying this T cell receptor (beta chain) appeared a few times. As yet, its antigen is unknown. A previously described protocol, modified, built RNA-based TCR cDNA libraries. Sample barcodes were added at both library ends during cDNA synthesis. TCRdb re-analysed the 5' RACE reads in MiXCR, keeping a single row per CDR3 protein. The table has 300,000 to 450,000 distinct CDR3 sequences, roughly 31% seen once. V was shortened by 4 bases and J by 5 bases, with 6 bases between the two germline ends. CDR1 is SNHLY and CDR2 is FYNNEI in the germline V gene. The CDR3 consists of 11 residues. The three twin pairs were reared together, likely meeting the same infections. The data stem from a study of identical twins' blood T cells. Broader study findings: Environmental influences on twin similarity could not be excluded.

The chain uses TRBV2 and TRBJ2-7, with no clear D. The receptor's source is a woman between 18 and 50 years old in good health. Sequenced input: PBMCs. The CDR3 DNA is TGTGCCAGCAGTGGGTACGACGAGCAGTACTTC. It encodes CASSGYDEQYF.